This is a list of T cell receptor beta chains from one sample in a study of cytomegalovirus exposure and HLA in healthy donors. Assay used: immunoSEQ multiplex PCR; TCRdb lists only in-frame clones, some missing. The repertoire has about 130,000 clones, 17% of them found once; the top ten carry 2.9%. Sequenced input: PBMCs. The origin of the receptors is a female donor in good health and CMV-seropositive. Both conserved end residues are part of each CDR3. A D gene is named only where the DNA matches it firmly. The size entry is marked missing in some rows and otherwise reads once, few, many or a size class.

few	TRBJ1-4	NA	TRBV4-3	CASSQGDANGSNEKLFF	TGCGCCAGCAGCCAGGGGGACGCCAACGGGAGTAATGAAAAACTGTTTTTT
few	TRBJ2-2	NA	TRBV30	CAWKSGADTGELFF	TGTGCCTGGAAATCAGGGGCGGACACCGGGGAGCTGTTTTTT
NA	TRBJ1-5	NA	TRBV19	CASQSAGGNQPQHF	TGTGCCAGCCAGTCGGCAGGGGGCAATCAGCCCCAGCATTTT
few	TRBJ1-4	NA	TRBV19	CASSLGPRGAEKLFF	TGTGCCAGTAGTTTGGGACCGCGGGGAGCTGAAAAACTGTTTTTT
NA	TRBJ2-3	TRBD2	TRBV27	CASSFRREGDTQYF	TGTGCCAGCAGTTTTCGGCGGGAGGGAGATACGCAGTATTTT
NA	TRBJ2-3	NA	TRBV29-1	CSVEEAATANSDTQYF	TGCAGCGTTGAAGAAGCCGCGACAGCAAACTCGGATACGCAGTATTTT
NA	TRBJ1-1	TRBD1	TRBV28	CAYGTGMNTEAFF	TGTGCTTACGGGACAGGCATGAACACTGAAGCTTTCTTT
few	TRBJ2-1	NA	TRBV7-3	CASSLGPNNEQFF	TGTGCCAGCAGCTTAGGGCCAAACAATGAGCAGTTCTTC
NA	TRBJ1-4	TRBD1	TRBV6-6	CASSGTGGASEKLFF	TGTGCCAGCAGTGGCACAGGGGGCGCGAGTGAAAAACTGTTTTTT
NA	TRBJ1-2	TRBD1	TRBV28	CASSLPRRTGGLANYGYTF	TGTGCCAGCAGTTTACCCCGACGGACAGGAGGGCTAGCTAACTATGGCTACACCTTC
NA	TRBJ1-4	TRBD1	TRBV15	CATSRDRGGEKLFF	TGTGCCACCAGCCGTGACAGGGGTGGTGAAAAACTGTTTTTT
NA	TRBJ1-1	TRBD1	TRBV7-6	CASRPQGDVFTEAFF	TGTGCCAGCAGACCCCAGGGGGACGTGTTCACTGAAGCTTTCTTT
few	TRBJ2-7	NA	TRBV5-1	CASSFRDTGEQYF	TGCGCCAGCAGCTTCCGGGACACCGGCGAGCAGTACTTC
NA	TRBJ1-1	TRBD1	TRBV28	CASSSPPTTIRQGLYTEAFF	TGTGCCAGCAGTTCCCCTCCAACTACCATTCGACAGGGCCTTTACACTGAAGCTTTCTTT
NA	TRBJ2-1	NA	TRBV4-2	CASSQALRRNEQFF	TGTGCCAGCAGCCAAGCATTAAGGAGGAATGAGCAGTTCTTC
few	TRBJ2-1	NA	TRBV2	CASSEAPLGGSEQFF	TGTGCCAGCAGTGAAGCCCCCTTGGGGGGAAGCGAGCAGTTCTTC
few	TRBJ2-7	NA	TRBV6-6	CASSLQGGSYEQYF	TGTGCCAGCAGTTTACAGGGGGGGTCCTACGAGCAGTACTTC
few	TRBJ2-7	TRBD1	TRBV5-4	CASSLDRGSYEQYF	TGTGCCAGCAGCTTGGACAGGGGCTCCTACGAGCAGTACTTC
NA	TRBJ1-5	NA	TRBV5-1	CASSRGGGDSNQPQHF	TGCGCCAGCAGCCGCGGGGGAGGGGATAGCAATCAGCCCCAGCATTTT
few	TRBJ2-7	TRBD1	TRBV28	CASKSAGGEQYF	TGTGCCAGCAAATCGGCAGGGGGCGAGCAGTACTTC
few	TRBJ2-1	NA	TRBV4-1	CASSPRGAQSSYNEQFF	TGCGCCAGCAGCCCCCGGGGGGCGCAGAGCTCCTACAATGAGCAGTTCTTC
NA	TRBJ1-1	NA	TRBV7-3	CALPGAEAFF	TGTGCCCTTCCAGGGGCTGAAGCTTTCTTT
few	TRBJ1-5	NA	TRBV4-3	CASSQDYGGSQPQHF	TGCGCCAGCAGCCAAGATTATGGAGGGAGTCAGCCCCAGCATTTT
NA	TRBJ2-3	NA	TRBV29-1	CSLAWGGPTDTQYF	TGCAGCCTAGCATGGGGGGGCCCCACAGATACGCAGTATTTT
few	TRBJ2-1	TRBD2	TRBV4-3	CASSQVSGGAYNEQFF	TGCGCCAGCAGCCAAGTTAGCGGGGGGGCCTATAATGAGCAGTTCTTC